One sample yielded the 29 T cell receptor beta chains listed below, sequenced in a study of blood T cell repertoires in COVID-19 (dated by TCRdb to about 2020). Receptor amplification or capture employed the immunoSEQ multiplex PCR assay. TCRdb limited this immuneACCESS table to in-frame rearrangements with V and J called. A share of clones is missing; checked studies link under half to unresolved V genes, and the rest is unexplained. This sample has roughly 55,000 clones in its table, and 80% to 85% of those were observed once. The ten top clones hold about 1.8% of the sample. The sequenced sample was peripheral blood. The source of these receptors is a woman aged 60 to 75 with acute or convalescent COVID-19.

This clone was recorded a few times. This chain joins TRBV4-2 and TRBJ2-7; D is possibly TRBD2 (6 bases). Per germline, CDR1 LGHNA and CDR2 YNFKEQ. This CDR3 has 15 residues. The germline V and J ends were trimmed by 0 bases and 3 bases, with 12 bases remaining between them. In DNA form, the CDR3 reads TGTGCCAGCAGCCAAGATAGGACTAACCTCTACGAGCAGTACTTC. This gives the protein CASSQDRTNLYEQYF.

The chain joins TRBV28 to TRBJ1-5, with a tentative D call TRBD1 (6 bases). V gave up 3 bases and J gave up 5 bases, with 17 bases separating them. CDR1 MDHEN and CDR2 SYDVKM come from the germline V gene. This CDR3 is built from 16 residues. The CDR3 reads CASSLELRGAYQPQHF. The CDR3 nucleotides read TGTGCCAGCAGTTTGGAGCTCCGGGGGGCCTATCAGCCCCAGCATTTT.

The chain employs TRBV7-8 and TRBJ2-1; D is possibly TRBD1 (6 bases). Germline V CDR1 and CDR2: SGHVS, FQNEAQ. This CDR3 is 14 amino acids long. V lost 5 bases and J lost 8, with 16 bases in between. The CDR3 reads CASSPQTRGDEQFF. The CDR3 DNA sequence: TGTGCCAGCAGCCCCCAAACCAGGGGCGATGAGCAGTTCTTC.

J is TRBJ1-5 and V is TRBV11-2, with TRBD1 identical over 7 bases. The CDR3 is 14 amino acids. The V and J ends lost 5 bases and 5 bases, in that order; junction bases with no gene match: 6. Germline V gene lookup returns CDR1 SGHAT and CDR2 FQNNGV. As DNA, the CDR3 is TGTGCCAGCAGCCTTGACAGGGTTGATCAGCCCCAGCATTTT. Protein product: CASSLDRVDQPQHF.

The V gene is TRBV6-5, the J gene TRBJ1-4, with 10 bases matching TRBD1. The CDR3 runs to 15 residues. The V and J ends lost 2 bases and 11 bases, in that order; junction bases with no gene match: 8. Per germline, CDR1 MNHEY and CDR2 SVGAGI. The CDR3 loop is CASSYAPGQGGKLFF. The CDR3 DNA is TGTGCCAGCAGTTACGCCCCCGGACAGGGGGGTAAACTGTTTTTT.

V gene TRBV14 combines with J gene TRBJ1-2; 11 bases agree with TRBD1. The CDR3 is 16 residues long. Germline CDR1 SGHDN, CDR2 FVKESK. With 5 bases clipped from V and 4 bases from J, the junction kept 9 bases outside the gene matches. The DNA for the CDR3 is TGTGCCAGCAGCTCTCTTGGGACAGGGGGGGCCTATGGCTACACCTTC. Residues: CASSSLGTGGAYGYTF.

The rearrangement uses TRBV6-5 and TRBJ1-6; D not resolved. Germline V lookup: CDR1 MNHEY, CDR2 SVGAGI. This CDR3 is 14 amino acids long. V was cut by 5 bases and J by 9 bases, with 14 bases left in between. CDR3: CASSPPRQVSPLHF. For the CDR3, the DNA is TGTGCCAGCAGTCCACCCCGACAAGTTTCACCCCTCCACTTT.

This clone was seen a handful of times. The rearrangement joins TRBV2 to TRBJ1-2, with TRBD1 identical over 7 bases. Germline trimming cut 5 bases from V and 8 bases from J; bases unmatched to any gene: 5. Germline-derived CDR1 and CDR2 are SNHLY and FYNNEI. The CDR3 spans 12 residues. CDR3 DNA sequence: TGTGCCAGCAGTTCTGGGACAGACGGCTACACCTTC. This encodes CASSSGTDGYTF. The full variable domain, rest sourced from reference TRBV2 and TRBJ1-2, is EPEVTQTPSHQVTQMGQEVILRCVPISNHLYFYWYRQILGQKVEFLVSFYNNEISEKSEIFDDQFSVERPDGSNFTLKIRSTKLEDSAMYFCASSSGTDGYTFGSGTRLTVV.

The count of this clone is one. The V call is TRBV5-6, the J call TRBJ2-4; weak D call: TRBD1 (5 bases). There are 16 residues in the CDR3. The V gene lost 4 bases and the J gene lost 2 bases, with 16 bases spanning the gap. Germline V gives CDR1 SGHDT, CDR2 YYEEEE. The chain's CDR3 is CASSPRQSGSKNIQYF. Here the CDR3 DNA reads TGTGCCAGCAGCCCACGACAGTCTGGTTCCAAAAACATTCAGTACTTC.

The rearrangement links TRBV28 to TRBJ1-2, with TRBD1 matching 8 bases. CDR1 and CDR2 from the germline V gene are MDHEN and SYDVKM. Losses at the gene ends were 3 bases for V and 5 bases for J; bases not matched to a gene: 5. This CDR3 region has 14 residues. The CDR3 DNA follows: TGTGCCAGCAGTTTCGTCCAGGGGGCATATGGCTACACCTTC. Translated: CASSFVQGAYGYTF.

The rearrangement uses TRBV28 and TRBJ1-2, with 8 bases fitting TRBD1. Per germline, CDR1 MDHEN and CDR2 SYDVKM. There are 14 residues in the CDR3. With 11 bases clipped from V and 7 bases from J, the junction kept 15 bases outside the gene matches. CDR3 nucleotides: TGTGCCGCGGGGGCAGGGGGCATGGGAGGTGGCTACACCTTC. Amino acid sequence: CAAGAGGMGGGYTF.

This chain connects TRBV9 to TRBJ2-7, with D tentatively TRBD1 (6 bases). The CDR3 has 13 residues. Trimming removed 4 bases from V and 6 bases from J, with 14 bases in between. Germline CDR1 is SGDLS and CDR2 is YYNGEE. In DNA, the CDR3 is TGTGCCAGCAGCACCGGGGTCAGGGGCGAGCAGTACTTC. Its protein product is CASSTGVRGEQYF.

The chain couples TRBV30 to TRBJ2-5; TRBD1 aligns across 8 bases. Trimming cost V 0 bases and J 4 bases; bases outside gene matches: 13. Germline V gives CDR1 GTSNPN, CDR2 SVGIG (reference sequence). CDR3 length: 17 residues. The CDR3 sequence is CAWSVAGGYSGRETQYF. The CDR3 DNA follows: TGTGCCTGGAGTGTGGCAGGGGGCTACTCGGGGCGAGAGACCCAGTACTTC.

The V call is TRBV5-6, the J call TRBJ1-2, with D tentatively TRBD1 (6 bases). Germline V CDR1 and CDR2: SGHDT, YYEEEE. Trimming removed 0 bases from V and 8 bases from J, with 14 bases in between. This CDR3 is built from 14 residues. CDR3: CASSLDLGGQGYTF. In nucleotides, the CDR3 is TGTGCCAGCAGCTTGGATTTAGGTGGACAGGGCTACACCTTC. Complete variable domain (other parts from reference TRBV5-6 and TRBJ1-2): DAGVTQSPTHLIKTRGQQVTLRCSPKSGHDTVSWYQQALGQGPQFIFQYYEEEERQRGNFPDRFSGHQFPNYSSELNVNALLLGDSALYLCASSLDLGGQGYTFGSGTRLTVV.

The chain carries TRBV4-1 and TRBJ2-3; 12 nucleotides align to TRBD2. J lost 5 bases, V lost 4 bases, and 10 bases had no gene match. In germline, CDR1 is MGHRA, CDR2 YSYEKL. The CDR3 loop spans 17 amino acids. The DNA for the CDR3 is TGCGCCAGCAGCCTAAGACTAGCGGGAGCGGCGGAAGATACGCAGTATTTT. It encodes CASSLRLAGAAEDTQYF.

The rearrangement joins TRBV5-1 to TRBJ2-5; D may be TRBD1 (5 bases). This CDR3 is built from 14 residues. Trimming cost V 4 bases and J 5 bases, with 15 bases left between them. Germline CDR1 is SGHRS and CDR2 is YFSETQ. This CDR3 is CASSLGQLRETQYF. The DNA for the CDR3 is TGCGCCAGCAGCCTAGGACAACTCCGGGAGACCCAGTACTTC. The complete variable domain, with remaining parts taken from reference TRBV5-1 and TRBJ2-5, reads KAGVTQTPRYLIKTRGQQVTLSCSPISGHRSVSWYQQTPGQGLQFLFEYFSETQRNKGNFPGRFSGRQFSNSRSEMNVSTLELGDSALYLCASSLGQLRETQYFGPGTRLLVL.

V usage is TRBV18 and J usage is TRBJ2-7; 9 bases are shared with TRBD1. The J segment lost 3 bases and the V segment lost 3 bases, leaving 3 bases of the junction unmatched. The CDR3 is made up of 14 amino acids. Germline V gene data show CDR1 as KGHSH and CDR2 as LQKENI. The CDR3 region is CASSPGTGFYEQYF. The CDR3 nucleotides are TGTGCCAGCTCACCCGGGACAGGGTTCTACGAGCAGTACTTC.

This clone was counted between two and nine times. V is TRBV19 and J is TRBJ2-2; D might be TRBD1 (6 bases). CDR1 and CDR2 from the germline V gene are LNHDA and SQIVND (reference sequence). This CDR3 is built from 16 residues. Trimming pared 5 bases from V and 5 bases from J, leaving 18 bases between. The CDR3 nucleotides read TGTGCCAGTAGTCCGAGAGGCAGGGGAGTGACCGGGGAGCTGTTTTTT. It yields the protein CASSPRGRGVTGELFF.

The V and J genes are TRBV6-5 and TRBJ2-7; no definite D call. Germline V CDR1 and CDR2: MNHEY, SVGAGI. V was clipped by 7 bases and J by 2 bases, with 12 bases between them. This CDR3 is 13 amino acids long. The CDR3 sequence: CASISAVPYEQYF. The DNA of the CDR3 is TGTGCCAGCATCTCCGCAGTTCCCTACGAGCAGTACTTC.

In DNA, the CDR3 is TGTGCCAGCAGCCAAGACACTGTGAGCAAACTGTTTTTT. Protein product: CASSQDTVSKLFF. The gene calls are TRBV14 and TRBJ1-4; D call uncertain. The V end was cut by 0 bases, the J end by 11 bases, with 10 bases between. This CDR3 has 13 amino acids. The germline V gene has CDR1 SGHDN and CDR2 FVKESK.

J is TRBJ2-3 and V is TRBV30, with 10 bases lining up with TRBD2. Germline CDR1 reads GTSNPN; CDR2 reads SVGIG (reference sequence). The CDR3 is made up of 14 amino acids. J gave up 2 bases and V 6 bases, and 5 bases lay outside the gene matches. CDR3 sequence (DNA): TGTGCCTGCACTACTAGCGGGATCACAGATACGCAGTATTTT. It encodes CACTTSGITDTQYF.

CDR3 protein: CASSYGIRGLDAFF. CDR3 DNA: TGTGCCAGCAGTTACGGTATCAGGGGGCTGGACGCTTTCTTT. The chain couples TRBV6-2 or TRBV6-3 to TRBJ1-1; 8 nucleotides align to TRBD1. CDR3 length: 14 amino acids. V was clipped by 2 bases and J by 11 bases; unmatched bases: 10. Germline CDR1 is MNHEY and CDR2 is SVGEGT.

CDR3 in DNA: TGTGCCAGCACCGGGACTAGCGGGACCGGGGAGCTGTTTTTT. It encodes CASTGTSGTGELFF. The chain combines TRBV9 with TRBJ2-2; 12 bases line up with TRBD2. The CDR3 extends over 14 amino acids. Looked up from germline, CDR1 is SGDLS and CDR2 is YYNGEE. V dropped 6 bases and J dropped 5; count of bases not matched to a gene: 2.

The chain has TRBV27 and TRBJ2-5; 12 nucleotides match TRBD2. The CDR3 runs 16 residues. From germline, CDR1 is MNHEY and CDR2 SMNVEV (reference sequence). Trimming at V came to 6 bases and at J to 7 bases, leaving 12 bases not matched to a gene. The CDR3 spells CASSLRTSGIPRTQYF. CDR3 nucleotides: TGTGCCAGCAGCCTTCGGACTAGCGGGATCCCCCGGACCCAGTACTTC.

This chain joins TRBV28 and TRBJ1-1; a possible D gene is TRBD1 (5 bases). Germline values: CDR1 MDHEN, CDR2 SYDVKM. The CDR3 runs to 15 residues. Between the trimmed V and J ends, which lost 5 bases and 5 bases, there was a span of 18 bases. The CDR3 reads CASSRGDAGATEAFF. CDR3 DNA: TGTGCCAGCAGTCGGGGGGACGCCGGGGCTACTGAAGCTTTCTTT.

This rearrangement joins TRBV11-3 to TRBJ2-2, with TRBD2 as a possible D gene (6 bases). Germline-derived CDR1 and CDR2 are SGHNT and YENEEA. This CDR3 comprises 16 residues. V lost 1 base to trimming and J lost 5 bases, with 14 bases between them. The CDR3 region is CASSLGRGAGTGELFF. The CDR3, as DNA: TGTGCCAGCAGCTTAGGTCGAGGGGCGGGGACCGGGGAGCTGTTTTTT.

The chain recombines TRBV24-1 with TRBJ2-7; D possibly corresponds to TRBD2 (6 bases). CDR3 length: 15 amino acids. CDR1 and CDR2 from the germline V gene are KGHDR and SFDVKD. With 5 bases removed from V and 8 bases from J, the gap between germline ends came to 21 bases. CDR3 sequence (DNA): TGTGCCACCAGTGGCAAGAACCTCGATGGGGGGAAGCAGTACTTC. Amino acids: CATSGKNLDGGKQYF.

This clone was seen a handful of times. The chain joins TRBV11-2 to TRBJ2-5, with D possibly matching TRBD2 (6 bases). Between the trimmed V and J ends, which lost 4 bases and 2 bases, there was a span of 17 bases. Looked up from germline, CDR1 is SGHAT and CDR2 is FQNNGV. This CDR3 is built from 16 residues. This chain's CDR3 is CASSSIRGTDQETQYF. The CDR3 bases are TGTGCCAGCAGCTCAATTCGGGGGACCGATCAAGAGACCCAGTACTTC. Supplemented by reference TRBV11-2 and TRBJ2-5, the full variable domain reads EAGVAQSPRYKIIEKRQSVAFWCNPISGHATLYWYQQILGQGPKLLIQFQNNGVVDDSQLPKDRFSAERLKGVDSTLKIQPAKLEDSAVYLCASSSIRGTDQETQYFGPGTRLLVL.

This clone was seen once. The V call is TRBV5-6, the J call TRBJ1-2, with TRBD1 as a possible D gene (5 bases). CDR1 and CDR2 from the germline V gene are SGHDT and YYEEEE. With 1 base removed from V and 8 bases from J, the gap between germline ends came to 15 bases. The length of the CDR3 is 14 residues. CDR3 coding DNA: TGTGCCAGCAGCTTGCGAAGCAGGGATGGCGGCTACACCTTC. Protein product: CASSLRSRDGGYTF.